Listed below are T cell receptor beta chains from one sample, sequenced in a study of precursors of human CD4 cytotoxic T cells. TCRdb analysed the reads with MiXCR anew, one entry per CDR3 protein. In the table there are fewer than 500 distinct CDR3 sequences, 21% of which are singletons. Sample: memory CD4+ T cells from blood (PBMCs). These receptors came from a human donor in good health. Each CDR3 is given with its conserved first and last residue. The order of the fields is D gene, clone size, V gene, J gene, CDR3 protein, CDR3 DNA. A D gene is named only where the DNA matches it firmly. Some rows mark clone size as missing; the rest say once, few, many or name a class of expanded clone.

>.|large|TRBV12-3/TRBV12-4|TRBJ1-1
CASRFSGGTEAFF
TGTGCCAGCAGATTTTCCGGGGGGACTGAAGCTTTCTTT
>.|.|TRBV18|TRBJ2-3
CVSSPRKRHTDTQYF
TGTGTCAGCTCCCCGAGGAAGCGGCACACAGATACGCAGTATTTT
>.|large|TRBV5-1|TRBJ2-3
CASNSRASTDTQYF
TGCGCCAGCAATTCCCGTGCTAGCACAGATACGCAGTATTTT
>.|large|TRBV3-1|TRBJ2-5
CASSWWGRGQETQYF
TGTGCCAGCTCTTGGTGGGGCAGGGGCCAAGAGACCCAGTACTTC
>TRBD2|large|TRBV18|TRBJ2-1
CASSPILAGEDEQFF
TGTGCCAGCTCACCGATTCTAGCGGGAGAGGATGAGCAGTTCTTC
>.|large|TRBV7-9|TRBJ2-7
CASSPTPTGASYEQYF
TGTGCCAGCAGCCCAACCCCAACGGGTGCCTCCTACGAGCAGTACTTC
>.|large|TRBV24-1|TRBJ2-7
CATSDNSYEQYF
TGTGCCACCAGTGACAACTCCTACGAGCAGTACTTC
>.|large|TRBV7-8|TRBJ2-1
CASGRENKGNEQFF
TGTGCCAGCGGACGCGAGAACAAAGGGAATGAGCAGTTCTTC
>.|large|TRBV3-1|TRBJ2-7
CASSPTVMRASYEQYF
TGTGCCAGCAGCCCTACAGTGATGCGGGCTTCCTACGAGCAGTACTTC
>.|large|TRBV29-1|TRBJ1-1
CSVGQTNTEAFF
TGCAGCGTTGGACAGACTAACACTGAAGCTTTCTTT
>TRBD1|large|TRBV12-3/TRBV12-4|TRBJ2-5
CASSLASGTGSRETQYF
TGTGCCAGCAGTTTAGCCTCCGGGACAGGGTCGAGAGAGACCCAGTACTTC
>TRBD2|.|TRBV28|TRBJ2-3
CASSFGGDTQYF
TGTGCCAGCAGTTTCGGGGGGGATACGCAGTATTTT
>TRBD1|.|TRBV5-4|TRBJ1-4
CASSKGQDNEKLFF
TGTGCCAGCAGCAAGGGACAGGATAATGAAAAACTGTTTTTT
>.|few|TRBV29-1|TRBJ2-1
CSVEKAGTGPYNEQFF
TGCAGCGTCGAGAAAGCCGGGACTGGGCCATACAATGAGCAGTTCTTC
>TRBD2|.|TRBV7-9|TRBJ2-2
CASSRGLAATGELFF
TGTGCCAGCAGCCGCGGACTAGCGGCCACCGGGGAGCTGTTTTTT
>TRBD2|.|TRBV25-1|TRBJ2-1
CASSDFRVAGDFNEQFF
TGTGCCAGCAGTGATTTCCGCGTAGCGGGAGATTTCAATGAGCAGTTCTTC
>TRBD1|large|TRBV12-3/TRBV12-4|TRBJ2-1
CASRDRGLSSSYNEQFF
TGTGCCAGCAGGGACAGGGGGCTGAGTAGTTCCTACAATGAGCAGTTCTTC
>.|few|TRBV5-5|TRBJ2-7
CASSLTGKTYEQYF
TGTGCCAGCAGCTTGACAGGGAAGACCTACGAGCAGTACTTC
>.|few|TRBV12-3/TRBV12-4|TRBJ1-6
CASSLAQGDNSPLHF
TGTGCCAGCAGTTTAGCACAGGGCGATAATTCACCCCTCCACTTT
>TRBD2|large|TRBV5-6|TRBJ2-7
CASSFRGGSDSEQYF
TGTGCCAGCAGCTTTCGGGGGGGATCCGATAGCGAGCAGTACTTC
>.|large|TRBV7-2|TRBJ2-3
CASSLALPRQSQYF
TGTGCCAGCAGCTTAGCGTTACCACGGCAATCGCAGTATTTT
>.|large|TRBV6-5|TRBJ2-4
CASSFAGTKNIQYF
TGTGCCAGCAGTTTTGCGGGGACCAAAAACATTCAGTACTTC
>.|.|TRBV5-1|TRBJ2-3
CASSFGEDTDTQYF
TGCGCCAGCAGCTTCGGGGAAGACACAGATACGCAGTATTTT
>.|.|TRBV4-1|TRBJ1-3
CASSQDRRDTHSGNTIYF
TGCGCCAGCAGCCAAGATCGGCGAGATACCCACTCTGGAAACACCATATATTTT
>.|few|TRBV19|TRBJ2-1
CASRTQRNNEQFF
TGTGCCAGTAGGACCCAGAGGAACAATGAGCAGTTCTTC
>TRBD2|large|TRBV7-6|TRBJ2-3
CASSLVASGGSTDTQYF
TGTGCCAGCAGCTTAGTAGCGAGCGGGGGGAGCACAGATACGCAGTATTTT
>TRBD1|hyperexpanded|TRBV29-1|TRBJ1-2
CSATGQNGYTF
TGCAGCGCTACGGGACAGAATGGCTACACCTTC
>.|large|TRBV19|TRBJ2-7
CASSGTLHEQYF
TGTGCCAGTAGTGGAACCCTGCACGAGCAGTACTTC
>.|large|TRBV20-1|TRBJ1-1
CSARVPGSKGAFF
TGCAGTGCTAGAGTTCCAGGGAGTAAAGGAGCTTTCTTT
>.|.|TRBV6-5|TRBJ2-2
CASSTPVTGLGELFF
TGTGCCAGCAGTACCCCTGTTACGGGACTCGGGGAGCTGTTTTTT
>.|large|TRBV6-1|TRBJ2-3
CASREDTQYF
TGTGCCAGCAGGGAAGATACGCAGTATTTT
>.|.|TRBV4-2|TRBJ1-3
CASSPPLGTTDRRNTIYF
TGCGCCAGCAGCCCGCCGCTGGGCACAACCGATCGCAGAAACACCATATATTTT